This T cell receptor beta chain was observed in a study of CD8 T cells in ankylosing spondylitis. With regard to this clonotype: Its target is not known.

Libraries of TCR beta came from quantitative 5'-RACE with molecular barcodes. TCRdb reprocessed the 5' RACE reads via MiXCR and lists one record per CDR3 protein. The sample contains roughly 240,000 distinct CDR3 sequences, roughly 32% of which appear only once. Study-level results: Reports say disease-linked clones showed up significantly more in matched ankylosing spondylitis synovial fluid.

The V gene's germline CDR1 is MNHEY and CDR2 SVGAGI. Trimming took 0 bases from V and 14 from J; bases not matched to a gene: 18. The CDR3 sequence is 16 residues long. The sequencing sample was made of blood, either unsorted or a sorted T cell fraction (not recorded which). The rearrangement uses TRBV6-5 and TRBJ1-2; the match to TRBD1 covers 7 bases. This TCR came from a male donor with ankylosing spondylitis or in good health (not recorded which). DNA for the CDR3: TGTGCCAGCAGTTACTCGTTTTCCGGGACAGAGCTTTCGAGAACCTTC. Protein product: CASSYSFSGTELSRTF.